This T cell receptor beta chain was profiled in a study of blood T cells in healthy people across ages. Study overall: Through template switching, about one barcoded beta molecule was captured per two T cells, as measured in model experiments.

J lost 6 bases, V lost 7 bases, and 8 bases had no gene match. The CDR3 runs 14 residues. Per the germline V gene, CDR1 is SGHTA and CDR2 is FQGNSA. Broader study findings: Higher diversity and more naive CD4+ cells were features of long-lived donors, compared to aged donors.

Donors were healthy Caucasian individuals from Russia aged about 6 to 95. Isolation recovered at least 7 million PBMCs from every sample. For the second PCR, which ran for about 6 to 11 cycles, a sample-barcoded 5' primer and a J-beta primer mix were used. MiXCR, run by TCRdb on the 5' RACE reads, gives a single entry per CDR3 protein. The sample consists of 1,800,000 or so distinct CDR3 sequences, 30% to 40% of them appearing once. In regard to this clonotype: Antigen specificity is unknown.

The chain recombines TRBV7-2 with TRBJ2-1; 8 bases agree with TRBD2. The source is a human donor in good health. Sequenced: blood. The CDR3 sequence: CASTGTRSGNEQFF. CDR3 DNA sequence: TGTGCCAGCACCGGGACTAGATCGGGCAATGAGCAGTTCTTC.